A selection of T cell receptor beta chains follows, all from one sample in a study of a mutant IDH1 vaccine in newly diagnosed glioma. Here immunoSEQ multiplex PCR was the method, and the copy in TCRdb shows in-frame clones only, minus some. The table shows approximately 100,000 clones, with under 90% occurring only once. Their antigen targets remain unknown. This specimen consisted of PBMCs, obtained from a glioma patient whose treatment included an IDH1 peptide vaccine. These receptors all come from a woman in her forties or fifties with glioma. Each CDR3 is given with its conserved first and last residue. The D gene is left open where the match is weak. Part of the rows lack a size; the others show once, few, many or a class for expanded clones.

abundance	d_gene	j_gene	v_gene	CDR3nt	CDR3aa
.	TRBD2	TRBJ2-1	TRBV7-9	TGTGCCAGCAGCCGAGGGACTAGCGGGATAGGGGATGAGCAGTTCTTC	CASSRGTSGIGDEQFF
.	.	TRBJ2-6	TRBV7-9	TGTGCCAGCAGCTTACTGGGCGCCAACGTCCTGACTTTC	CASSLLGANVLTF
.	.	TRBJ1-2	TRBV28	TGTGCCAGCAGCTCGGGGGGGCCCGTTTATGGCTACACCTTC	CASSSGGPVYGYTF
.	.	TRBJ1-6	TRBV28	TGTGCCAGCACCAAACTCTCCCCCCCGTTTTCACCCCTCCACTTT	CASTKLSPPFSPLHF
.	TRBD2	TRBJ2-7	TRBV9	TGTGCCAGCAGCGCTAGCGGGAGGGCATACGAGCAGTACTTC	CASSASGRAYEQYF
.	.	TRBJ2-7	TRBV27	TGTGCCAGCAGTTCATCCTACGAGCAGTACTTC	CASSSSYEQYF
.	TRBD1	TRBJ2-7	TRBV19	TGTGCCAGTAGTATTGTGGCAGGGGGAGCCTACGAGCAGTACTTC	CASSIVAGGAYEQYF
.	.	TRBJ1-4	TRBV5-1	TGCGCCAGCAGCTTGGAAGGGTTTGAAAAACTGTTTTTT	CASSLEGFEKLFF
.	.	TRBJ1-5	TRBV2	TGTGCCAGCAGTGAAGACGTCAATCAGCCCCAGCATTTT	CASSEDVNQPQHF
.	.	TRBJ2-7	TRBV5-6	TGTGCCAGCAGCCCTCGGACAGACCTAAGCTCCTACGAGCAGTACTTC	CASSPRTDLSSYEQYF
.	.	TRBJ1-4	TRBV5-1	TGCGCCAGCAGCTTGGGTGGGACACCCGGGAATGAAAAACTGTTTTTT	CASSLGGTPGNEKLFF
.	.	TRBJ2-3	TRBV11-2	TGTGCCAGCAGCTTCGGGGGTAGCACAGATACGCAGTATTTT	CASSFGGSTDTQYF
.	.	TRBJ2-7	TRBV7-9	TGTGCCAGCAGCTCGCCGGGACTGGGAACCTACGAGCAGTACTTC	CASSSPGLGTYEQYF
.	TRBD1	TRBJ1-4	TRBV5-1	TGCGCCAGCAGCAGGAACAGGGGGGTGGATGAAAAACTGTTTTTT	CASSRNRGVDEKLFF
once	.	TRBJ2-7	TRBV18	TGTGCCAGCTCCCAAGGGCGGTACGAGCAGTACTTC	CASSQGRYEQYF
.	TRBD1	TRBJ2-3	TRBV6-4	TGTGCCAGCAGTGAGCAGGGGGCTACAGATACGCAGTATTTT	CASSEQGATDTQYF
.	TRBD1	TRBJ2-7	TRBV28	TGTGCCAGCTTCGCCGGGACAGACTCCTACGAGCAGTACTTC	CASFAGTDSYEQYF
.	.	TRBJ1-1	TRBV10-2	TGCGCCACCGGGGGGTCCACTGAAGCTTTCTTT	CATGGSTEAFF
.	.	TRBJ1-3	TRBV28	TGTGCCAGCAGACCTGACAGCAACTCTGGAAACACCATATATTTT	CASRPDSNSGNTIYF
.	TRBD2	TRBJ2-7	TRBV28	TGTGCCAGCAGGGACACTAGCGGGAGGGCGGACGAGCAGTACTTC	CASRDTSGRADEQYF
.	TRBD2	TRBJ2-3	TRBV9	TGTGCCAGCTCCGGGGGGGGCAGCGGGAGACTTACAGATACGCAGTATTTT	CASSGGGSGRLTDTQYF
.	TRBD2	TRBJ2-7	TRBV7-6	TGTGCCAGCAGCCCGGGACTAGCGGGAGGAGACGAGCAGTACTTC	CASSPGLAGGDEQYF
.	.	TRBJ2-3	TRBV9	TGTGCCAGCAGCGCTGGTCGCACAGATACGCAGTATTTT	CASSAGRTDTQYF
.	.	TRBJ1-3	TRBV18	TGTGCCAGCTCACCACGGTCAGGAGCAGATGGAAACACCATATATTTT	CASSPRSGADGNTIYF
.	.	TRBJ2-5	TRBV29-1	TGCAGCGGACGGAGAGGGACCGAAGAGACCCAGTACTTC	CSGRRGTEETQYF
.	.	TRBJ1-1	TRBV9	TGTGCCAGCAGCGTAGGCCGGATGAACACTGAAGCTTTCTTT	CASSVGRMNTEAFF
.	.	TRBJ1-5	TRBV6-1	TGTGCCAGCAGTGAAGTAACATGGATGGCAGAGCCCCAGCATTTT	CASSEVTWMAEPQHF
.	TRBD1	TRBJ1-1	TRBV6-5	TGTGCCAGCAGTTACTCCCCGGGACAGGGGTCTACTGAAGCTTTCTTT	CASSYSPGQGSTEAFF
.	.	TRBJ1-5	TRBV5-1	TGCGCCAGCAGCACTGGAGTTGGCCCGAATCAGCCCCAGCATTTT	CASSTGVGPNQPQHF
.	.	TRBJ2-5	TRBV15	TGTGCCACCAGCCGCTCGGGATACCAAGAGACCCAGTACTTC	CATSRSGYQETQYF
.	TRBD1	TRBJ1-4	TRBV9	TGTGCCAGCAGCGCCGGGACAGCAACTGAAAAACTGTTTTTT	CASSAGTATEKLFF
few	.	TRBJ1-5	TRBV5-5	TGTGCCAGCAGCTTGGGGTTCGGAGGGACTTTTGGGCAGCCCCAGCATTTT	CASSLGFGGTFGQPQHF
.	TRBD1	TRBJ1-5	TRBV30	TGTGCCTGGAGCGGAACAGGGGGGTTCCAGCCCCAGCATTTT	CAWSGTGGFQPQHF
.	TRBD1	TRBJ2-5	TRBV7-9	TGTGCCAGCAGCTCCCGGGACAGGGGGCAGGAGACCCAGTACTTC	CASSSRDRGQETQYF
.	TRBD2	TRBJ2-1	TRBV7-9	TGTGCCAGCAGCTCCCTTAGCGGGAGGGCCTTAATGGGTAATGAGCAGTTCTTC	CASSSLSGRALMGNEQFF
.	.	TRBJ2-2	TRBV21-1	TGTGCCAGCAGCAAAACTAGCGGGAGGGAGCACACCGGGGAGCTGTTTTTT	CASSKTSGREHTGELFF
few	TRBD1	TRBJ2-3	TRBV5-1	TGCGCCAGCAGCTCCGGACAGGGCACAGATACGCAGTATTTT	CASSSGQGTDTQYF
once	.	TRBJ2-7	TRBV10-3	TGTGCCATCTTGGCGGCCGACTACGAGCAGTACTTC	CAILAADYEQYF
.	.	TRBJ1-1	TRBV19	TGTGCCAGTAGTATAGGCCGATCTGAAGCTTTCTTT	CASSIGRSEAFF
.	TRBD1	TRBJ2-4	TRBV5-1	TGCGCCAGCAGCTTGGCCGGACAGGGGGCCAAAAACATTCAGTACTTC	CASSLAGQGAKNIQYF
.	.	TRBJ1-3	TRBV9	TGTGCCAGCAGCGTAGGGCCAGGGTCGCCTGGAAACACCATATATTTT	CASSVGPGSPGNTIYF
.	.	TRBJ1-6	TRBV7-8	TGTGCCAGCAGCTTAAATCTGAAGGTGGCCCTCCACTTT	CASSLNLKVALHF
.	.	TRBJ2-5	TRBV5-1	TGCGCCAGCAGCTGGGTTTCGGCGGGTGAAGAGACCCAGTACTTC	CASSWVSAGEETQYF
once	.	TRBJ2-1	TRBV28	TGTGCCAGCAACGCCGGGGTCCTCAGGGAGCAGTTCTTC	CASNAGVLREQFF
.	.	TRBJ1-3	TRBV9	TGTGCCAGCAGCGGGGGGGACGGCCGCTCTGGAAACACCATATATTTT	CASSGGDGRSGNTIYF
.	TRBD2	TRBJ2-1	TRBV9	TGTGCCAGCAGCGGGCATTCCCACGGACTAGCGGGAGAGTTTGAGCAGTTCTTC	CASSGHSHGLAGEFEQFF
.	TRBD1	TRBJ2-3	TRBV28	TGTGCCAGCAGTTCATCACTGGACAGGGGAGCGGGTATTAGCACAGATACGCAGTATTTT	CASSSSLDRGAGISTDTQYF
.	TRBD1	TRBJ2-7	TRBV7-2	TGTGCCAGCAGGCTAACAGGGGGCTACGAGCAGTACTTC	CASRLTGGYEQYF
.	.	TRBJ1-2	TRBV19	TGTGCCAGTAGTACCCTTCATCCGAACTATGGCTACACCTTC	CASSTLHPNYGYTF
.	TRBD2	TRBJ2-3	TRBV19	TGTGCCAGTAGTATGAGGAGGCTAGCGGGAGGACGCACAGATACGCAGTATTTT	CASSMRRLAGGRTDTQYF
.	.	TRBJ1-1	TRBV5-6	TGTGCCAGCAGCTTGGGGTGGACTGAAGCTTTCTTT	CASSLGWTEAFF
.	.	TRBJ2-1	TRBV4-1	TGCGCCAGCAGCCACTACAATGAGCAGTTCTTC	CASSHYNEQFF
.	.	TRBJ2-7	TRBV19	TGTGCCAGTAGTATAGTCGCAGGATCTATTTACGAGCAGTACTTC	CASSIVAGSIYEQYF